This TCR beta chain was sequenced during a study of T cell responses to AZD1222 COVID-19 vaccine. Remarks on this clone: Its antigen remains unidentified.

The V and J ends lost 5 bases and 7 bases, in that order; junction bases with no gene match: 1. Germline CDR1 and CDR2: DFQATT and SNEGSKA (reference sequence). CDR3 size: 11 residues. Sequencing used immunoSEQ multiplex PCR; TCRdb keeps in-frame clones, though not all of them. The sample has about 130,000 clones, approximately 90% seen once. Points from the study as a whole: It was only 6 or 7 AZD1222 recipients who were seropositive at baseline. Sampling that yielded the repertoires occurred only after the peak T cell response. Mostly white British, mostly female donors; authors suggested clonal diversity may be underestimated.

The gene calls are TRBV20-1 and TRBJ1-5, with 8 nucleotides matching TRBD1. The starting material was peripheral blood, obtained on day 0 of AZD1222 vaccination. The sequence came from an adult in good health. The CDR3 DNA is TGCAGTGCTTCAGGGGGCCAGCCCCAGCATTTT. Protein sequence: CSASGGQPQHF.